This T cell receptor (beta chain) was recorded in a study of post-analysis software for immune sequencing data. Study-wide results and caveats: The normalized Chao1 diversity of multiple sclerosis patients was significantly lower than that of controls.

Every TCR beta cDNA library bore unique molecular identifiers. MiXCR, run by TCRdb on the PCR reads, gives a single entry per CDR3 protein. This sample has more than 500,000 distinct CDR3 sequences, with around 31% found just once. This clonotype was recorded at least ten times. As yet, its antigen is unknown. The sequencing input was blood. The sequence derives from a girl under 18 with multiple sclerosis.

The DNA for the CDR3 is TGCGCCAGCAGCCCAGCTAGCCTCAATGAGCAGTTCTTC. This sequence encodes CASSPASLNEQFF. V gene TRBV5-1 combines with J gene TRBJ2-1; a possible D gene is TRBD2 (5 bases). V lost 4 bases and J 6 bases, leaving 11 bases between the germline ends. Per the germline V gene, CDR1 is SGHRS and CDR2 is YFSETQ. CDR3 length: 13 amino acids. Based on the CDR3 plus reference TRBV5-1 and TRBJ2-1, the full variable domain is KAGVTQTPRYLIKTRGQQVTLSCSPISGHRSVSWYQQTPGQGLQFLFEYFSETQRNKGNFPGRFSGRQFSNSRSEMNVSTLELGDSALYLCASSPASLNEQFFGPGTRLTVL.